This TCR beta chain was captured in a study of post-analysis software for immune sequencing data. Study results and caveats: With F measure, samples from one preparation batch clustered together strongly. When patients were compared with controls, 4 or 5 TRBV segments were more frequent, TRBV5-6, TRBV5-1 and TRBV20-1 among them. Multiple sclerosis patients had significantly lower normalized Chao1 diversity than controls.

V lost 7 bases to trimming and J lost 3 bases, with 20 bases between them. CDR3 size: 15 residues. Germline-derived CDR1 and CDR2 are SQVTM and ANQGSEA. Presence of unique molecular identifiers characterized the TCR beta cDNA libraries. Each sample of roughly 0.95 to 10 million input T cells yielded 500,000 or so cDNA molecules, so each molecule approximated one T cell. TCRdb used MiXCR to reprocess the PCR reads, holding one entry per CDR3 protein. This sample has hundreds of thousands of distinct CDR3 sequences, with about 53% found just once. As concerns this clonotype: Its target is not known.

The specimen sequenced was blood. This clonotype was sampled from a girl under 18 with multiple sclerosis. J is TRBJ2-3 and V is TRBV29-1; D is ambiguous. CDR3: CSGRTHPRPTDTQYF. CDR3 in DNA: TGCAGCGGCCGAACCCACCCAAGACCAACAGATACGCAGTATTTT.